This T cell receptor beta chain was identified in a study of blood T cell repertoires in COVID-19. In the study overall: Samples taken during acute and convalescent COVID-19 were collected in the United States, Italy and Spain. The cDNA or gDNA used as material had been derived from T cells, B-cell-depleted T cells, or PBMCs.

Everyone who took part was roughly 18 to 90 years old, and they came from about 23 US areas. Clinical histories supplied by participants themselves formed the basis of cohort assignment. Germline V lookup: CDR1 SGDLS, CDR2 YYNGEE. V lost 0 bases to trimming and J lost 3 bases; unmatched junction nucleotides: 4. This CDR3 region has 15 residues. Generated by immunoSEQ multiplex PCR, the TCRdb table keeps only in-frame clones and is missing some. The data contain about 250,000 clones, over 85% of them seen just once; the ten biggest clones take up around 4%. The sequenced sample consisted of PBMCs or T cells enriched from blood (not recorded which). The V call is TRBV9, the J call TRBJ2-7, with 9 bases identical to TRBD1. The receptor comes from a young woman with acute COVID-19. In nucleotides, the CDR3 is TGTGCCAGCAGCGTAGTGCCGGACAGGGGCTACGAGCAGTACTTC. It is translated as CASSVVPDRGYEQYF.